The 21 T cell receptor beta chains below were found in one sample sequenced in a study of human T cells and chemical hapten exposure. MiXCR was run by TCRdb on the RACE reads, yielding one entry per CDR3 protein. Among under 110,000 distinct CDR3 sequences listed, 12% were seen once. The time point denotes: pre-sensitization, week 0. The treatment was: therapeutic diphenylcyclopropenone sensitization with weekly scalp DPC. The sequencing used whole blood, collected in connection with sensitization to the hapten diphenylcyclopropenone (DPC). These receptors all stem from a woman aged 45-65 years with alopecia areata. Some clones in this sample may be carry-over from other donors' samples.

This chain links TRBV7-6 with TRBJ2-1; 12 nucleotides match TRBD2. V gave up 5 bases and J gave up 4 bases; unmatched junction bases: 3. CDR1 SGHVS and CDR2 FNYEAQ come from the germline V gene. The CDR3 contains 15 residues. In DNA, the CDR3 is TGTGCCAGCAGCCTGGGGACTAGCGGGTACAATGAGCAGTTCTTC. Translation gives CASSLGTSGYNEQFF.

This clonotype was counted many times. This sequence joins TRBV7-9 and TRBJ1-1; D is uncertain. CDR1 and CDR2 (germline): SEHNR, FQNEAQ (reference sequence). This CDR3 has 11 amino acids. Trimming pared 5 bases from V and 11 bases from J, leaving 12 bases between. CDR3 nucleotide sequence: TGTGCCAGCAGCCCGGCCCTAGGGGCTTTCTTT. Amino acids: CASSPALGAFF.

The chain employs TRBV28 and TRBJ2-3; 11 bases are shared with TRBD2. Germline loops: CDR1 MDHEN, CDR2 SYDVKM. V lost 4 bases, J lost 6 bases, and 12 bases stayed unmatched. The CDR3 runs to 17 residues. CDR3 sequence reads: CASSSYGLAGRGDTQYF. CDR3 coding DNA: TGTGCCAGCAGTTCATATGGACTAGCGGGCCGGGGGGATACGCAGTATTTT.

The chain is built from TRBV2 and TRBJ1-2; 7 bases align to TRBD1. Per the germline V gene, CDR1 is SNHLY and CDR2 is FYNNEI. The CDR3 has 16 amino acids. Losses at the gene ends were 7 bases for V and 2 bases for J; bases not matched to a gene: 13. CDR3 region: CASIYPGGRGNYGYTF. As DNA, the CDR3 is TGTGCCAGCATCTACCCAGGGGGAAGGGGGAACTATGGCTACACCTTC.

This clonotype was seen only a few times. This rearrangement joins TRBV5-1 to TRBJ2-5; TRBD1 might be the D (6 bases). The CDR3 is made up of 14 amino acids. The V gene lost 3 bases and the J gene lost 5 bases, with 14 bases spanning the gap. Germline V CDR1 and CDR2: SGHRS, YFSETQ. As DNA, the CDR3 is TGCGCCAGCAGCTCGGGACATTACGGGGAGACCCAGTACTTC. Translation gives CASSSGHYGETQYF.

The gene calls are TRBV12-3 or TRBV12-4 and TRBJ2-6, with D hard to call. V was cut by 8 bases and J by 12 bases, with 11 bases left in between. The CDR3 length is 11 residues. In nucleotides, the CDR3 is TGTGCCAGCTGTGCCGCGGTCGTCCTGACTTTC. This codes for CASCAAVVLTF.

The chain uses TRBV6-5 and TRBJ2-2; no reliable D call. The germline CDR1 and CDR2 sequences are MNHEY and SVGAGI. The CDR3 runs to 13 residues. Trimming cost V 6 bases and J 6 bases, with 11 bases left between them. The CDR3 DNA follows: TGTGCCAGCAGCTTCAACCGGGCCGGGGAGCTGTTTTTT. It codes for CASSFNRAGELFF.

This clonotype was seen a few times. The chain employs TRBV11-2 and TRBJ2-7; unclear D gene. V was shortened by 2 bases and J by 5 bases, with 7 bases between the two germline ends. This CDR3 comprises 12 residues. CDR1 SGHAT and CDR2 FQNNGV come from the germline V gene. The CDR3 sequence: CASSLPDHEQYF. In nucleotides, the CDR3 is TGTGCCAGCAGCTTACCAGATCACGAGCAGTACTTC.

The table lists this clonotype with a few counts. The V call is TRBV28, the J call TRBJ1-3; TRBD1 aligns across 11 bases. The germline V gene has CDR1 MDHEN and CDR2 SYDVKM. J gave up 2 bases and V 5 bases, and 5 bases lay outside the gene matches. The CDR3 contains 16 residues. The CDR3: CASSTPGQGAGNTIYF. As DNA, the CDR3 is TGTGCCAGCAGTACTCCGGGACAGGGGGCTGGAAACACCATATATTTT.

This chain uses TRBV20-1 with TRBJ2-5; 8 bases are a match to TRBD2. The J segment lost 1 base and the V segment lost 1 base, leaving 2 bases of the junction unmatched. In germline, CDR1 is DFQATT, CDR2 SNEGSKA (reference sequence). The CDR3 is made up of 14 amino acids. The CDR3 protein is CSARVGGAQETQYF. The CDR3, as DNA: TGCAGTGCTAGAGTCGGGGGGGCCCAAGAGACCCAGTACTTC.

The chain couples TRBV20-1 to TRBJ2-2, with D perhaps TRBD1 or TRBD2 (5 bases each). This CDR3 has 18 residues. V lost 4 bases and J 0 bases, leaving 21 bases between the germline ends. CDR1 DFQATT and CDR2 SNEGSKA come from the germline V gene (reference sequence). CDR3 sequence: CSATLRPFGGTNTGELFF. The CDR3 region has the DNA TGCAGTGCTACCCTTAGACCTTTTGGGGGTACGAACACCGGGGAGCTGTTTTTT.

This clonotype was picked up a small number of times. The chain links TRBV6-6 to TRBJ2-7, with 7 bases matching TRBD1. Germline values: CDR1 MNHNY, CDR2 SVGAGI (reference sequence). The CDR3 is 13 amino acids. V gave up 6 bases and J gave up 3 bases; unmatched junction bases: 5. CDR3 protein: CASRARQGYEQYF. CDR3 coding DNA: TGTGCCAGCAGGGCTCGACAGGGCTACGAGCAGTACTTC.

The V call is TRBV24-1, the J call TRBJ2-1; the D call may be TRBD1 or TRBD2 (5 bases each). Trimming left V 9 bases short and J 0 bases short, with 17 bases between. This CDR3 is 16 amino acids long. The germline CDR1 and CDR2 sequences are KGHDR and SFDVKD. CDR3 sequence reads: CATADWGSGSYNEQFF. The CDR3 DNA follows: TGTGCCACCGCGGATTGGGGGTCCGGCTCCTACAATGAGCAGTTCTTC.

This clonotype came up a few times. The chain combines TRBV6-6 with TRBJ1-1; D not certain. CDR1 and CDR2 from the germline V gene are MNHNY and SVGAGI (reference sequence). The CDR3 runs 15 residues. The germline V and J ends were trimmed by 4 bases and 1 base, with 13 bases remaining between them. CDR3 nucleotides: TGTGCCAGCAGTTTGCAAGGGTTGGGGAACACTGAAGCTTTCTTT. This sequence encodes CASSLQGLGNTEAFF.

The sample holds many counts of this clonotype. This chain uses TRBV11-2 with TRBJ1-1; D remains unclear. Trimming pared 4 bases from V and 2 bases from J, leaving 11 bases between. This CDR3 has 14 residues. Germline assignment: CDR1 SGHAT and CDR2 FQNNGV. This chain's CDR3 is CASSYETPNTEAFF. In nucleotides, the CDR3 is TGTGCCAGCAGCTATGAGACCCCCAACACTGAAGCTTTCTTT.

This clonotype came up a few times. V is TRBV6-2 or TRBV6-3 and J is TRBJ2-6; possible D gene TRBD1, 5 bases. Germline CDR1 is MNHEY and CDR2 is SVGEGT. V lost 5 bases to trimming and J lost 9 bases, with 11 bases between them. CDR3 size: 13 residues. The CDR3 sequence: CASSLDTLNVLTF. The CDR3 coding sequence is TGTGCCAGCAGTCTGGACACCCTCAACGTCCTGACTTTC.

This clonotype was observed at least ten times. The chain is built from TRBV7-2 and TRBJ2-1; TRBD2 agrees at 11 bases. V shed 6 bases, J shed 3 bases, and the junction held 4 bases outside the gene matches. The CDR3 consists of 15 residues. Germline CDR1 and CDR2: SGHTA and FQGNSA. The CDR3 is CASRLGTSGYNEQFF. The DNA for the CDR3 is TGTGCCAGCAGACTCGGGACTAGCGGCTACAATGAGCAGTTCTTC.

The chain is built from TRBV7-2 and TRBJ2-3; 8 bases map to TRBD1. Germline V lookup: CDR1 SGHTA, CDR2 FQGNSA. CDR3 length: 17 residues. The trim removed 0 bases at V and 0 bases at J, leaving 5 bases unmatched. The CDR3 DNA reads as TGTGCCAGCAGCTTAGCGCCAGGGGGCTGGAGCACAGATACGCAGTATTTT. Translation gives CASSLAPGGWSTDTQYF.

CDR3 residues: CASSDRTLYSNQPQHF. The CDR3 DNA reads as TGTGCCAGCAGTGATAGGACACTGTATAGCAATCAGCCCCAGCATTTT. The chain carries TRBV2 and TRBJ1-5, with a possible D match to TRBD1 (5 bases). This CDR3 has 16 amino acids. V shed 3 bases and J shed 0 bases, with 12 bases lying between them. CDR1 is SNHLY and CDR2 is FYNNEI in the germline V gene.

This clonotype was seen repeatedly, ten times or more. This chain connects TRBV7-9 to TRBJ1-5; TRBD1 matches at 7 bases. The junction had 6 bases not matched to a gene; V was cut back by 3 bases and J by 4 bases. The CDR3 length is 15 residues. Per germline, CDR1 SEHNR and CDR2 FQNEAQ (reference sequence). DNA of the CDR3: TGTGCCAGCAGCTTTTCCGGGACAGCGAATCAGCCCCAGCATTTT. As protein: CASSFSGTANQPQHF.

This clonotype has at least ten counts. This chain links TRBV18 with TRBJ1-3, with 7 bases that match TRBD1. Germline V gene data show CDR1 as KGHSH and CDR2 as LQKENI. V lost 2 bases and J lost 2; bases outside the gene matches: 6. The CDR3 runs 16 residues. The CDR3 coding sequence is TGTGCCAGCTCACCAGGCCGACAGGGAGCTGGAAACACCATATATTTT. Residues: CASSPGRQGAGNTIYF. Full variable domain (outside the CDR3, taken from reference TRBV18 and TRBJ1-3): NAGVMQNPRHLVRRRGQEARLRCSPMKGHSHVYWYRQLPEEGLKFMVYLQKENIIDESGMPKERFSAEFPKEGPSILRIQQVVRGDSAAYFCASSPGRQGAGNTIYFGEGSWLTVV.